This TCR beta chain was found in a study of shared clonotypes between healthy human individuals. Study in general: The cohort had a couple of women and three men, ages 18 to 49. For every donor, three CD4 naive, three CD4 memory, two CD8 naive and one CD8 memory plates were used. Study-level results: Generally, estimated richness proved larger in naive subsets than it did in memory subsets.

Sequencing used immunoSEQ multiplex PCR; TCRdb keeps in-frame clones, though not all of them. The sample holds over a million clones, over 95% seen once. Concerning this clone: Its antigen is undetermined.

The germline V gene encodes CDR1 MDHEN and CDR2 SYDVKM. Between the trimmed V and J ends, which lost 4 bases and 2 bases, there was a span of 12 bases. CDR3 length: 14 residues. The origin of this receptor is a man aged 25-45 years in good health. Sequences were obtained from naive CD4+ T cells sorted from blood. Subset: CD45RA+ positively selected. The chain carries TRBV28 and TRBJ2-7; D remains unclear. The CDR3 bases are TGTGCCAGCAGTTCCCCCCGGGTACCCTACGAGCAGTACTTC. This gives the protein CASSSPRVPYEQYF.